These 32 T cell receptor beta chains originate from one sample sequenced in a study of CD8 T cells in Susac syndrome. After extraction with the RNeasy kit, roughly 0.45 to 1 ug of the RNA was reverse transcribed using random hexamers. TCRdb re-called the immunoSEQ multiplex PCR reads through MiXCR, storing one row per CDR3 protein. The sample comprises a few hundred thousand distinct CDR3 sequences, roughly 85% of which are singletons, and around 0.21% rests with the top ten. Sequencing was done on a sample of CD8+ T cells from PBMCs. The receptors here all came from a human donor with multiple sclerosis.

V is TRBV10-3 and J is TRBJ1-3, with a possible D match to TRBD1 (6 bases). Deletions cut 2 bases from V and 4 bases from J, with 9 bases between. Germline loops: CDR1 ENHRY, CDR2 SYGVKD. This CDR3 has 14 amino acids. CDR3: CAISEPGVGNTIYF. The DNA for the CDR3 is TGTGCCATCAGTGAGCCAGGGGTGGGAAACACCATATATTTT.

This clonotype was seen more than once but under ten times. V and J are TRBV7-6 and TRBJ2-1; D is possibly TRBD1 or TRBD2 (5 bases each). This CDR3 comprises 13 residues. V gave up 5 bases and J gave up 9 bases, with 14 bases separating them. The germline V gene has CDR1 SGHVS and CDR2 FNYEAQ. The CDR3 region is CASSTPRGAEQFF. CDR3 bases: TGTGCCAGCAGCACCCCTAGAGGGGCTGAGCAGTTCTTC.

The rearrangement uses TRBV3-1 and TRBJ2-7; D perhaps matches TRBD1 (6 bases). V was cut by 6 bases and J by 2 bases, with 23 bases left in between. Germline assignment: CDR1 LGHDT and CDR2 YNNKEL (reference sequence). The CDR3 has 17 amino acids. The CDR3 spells CASSLPNSGAGAYEQYF. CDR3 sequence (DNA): TGTGCCAGCAGTCTCCCTAACTCAGGGGCCGGTGCCTACGAGCAGTACTTC.

CDR3 sequence: CASSQDGRISYEQYF. The CDR3 nucleotides read TGTGCCAGCAGCCAAGATGGCCGAATCTCCTACGAGCAGTACTTC. The V gene is TRBV3-1, the J gene TRBJ2-7; D gene ambiguous. This CDR3 is 15 amino acids long. The V gene lost 0 bases and the J gene lost 0 bases, with 9 bases spanning the gap. Germline-derived CDR1 and CDR2 are LGHDT and YNNKEL (reference sequence).

CDR3 region: CASSSGQGQYSNQPQHF. The CDR3 nucleotides are TGTGCCAGCAGTTCGGGACAGGGACAATATAGCAATCAGCCCCAGCATTTT. The chain links TRBV27 to TRBJ1-5, with 9 bases lining up with TRBD1. The CDR3 covers 17 residues. In germline, CDR1 is MNHEY, CDR2 SMNVEV (reference sequence). The V and J ends lost 4 bases and 0 bases, in that order; junction bases with no gene match: 7.

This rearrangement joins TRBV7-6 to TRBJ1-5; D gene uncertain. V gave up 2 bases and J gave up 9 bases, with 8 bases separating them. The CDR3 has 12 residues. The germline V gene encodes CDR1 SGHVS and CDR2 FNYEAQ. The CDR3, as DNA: TGTGCCAGCAGCTTATTGTCGGGGCCCCAGCATTTT. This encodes CASSLLSGPQHF. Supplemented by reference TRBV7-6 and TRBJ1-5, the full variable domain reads GAGVSQSPRYKVTKRGQDVALRCDPISGHVSLYWYRQALGQGPEFLTYFNYEAQQDKSGLPNDRFSAERPEGSISTLTIQRTEQRDSAMYRCASSLLSGPQHFGDGTRLSIL.

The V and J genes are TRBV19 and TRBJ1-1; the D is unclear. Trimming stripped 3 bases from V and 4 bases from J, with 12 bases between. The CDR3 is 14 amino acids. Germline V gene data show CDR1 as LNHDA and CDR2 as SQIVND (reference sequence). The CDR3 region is CASSMWSGVTEAFF. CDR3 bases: TGTGCCAGTAGTATGTGGTCGGGAGTCACTGAAGCTTTCTTT.

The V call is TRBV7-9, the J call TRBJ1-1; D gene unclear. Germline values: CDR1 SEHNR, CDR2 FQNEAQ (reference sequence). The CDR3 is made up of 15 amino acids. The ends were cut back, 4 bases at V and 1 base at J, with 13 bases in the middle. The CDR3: CASSSRTDGNTEAFF. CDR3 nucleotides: TGTGCCAGCAGCTCCCGCACGGACGGGAACACTGAAGCTTTCTTT.

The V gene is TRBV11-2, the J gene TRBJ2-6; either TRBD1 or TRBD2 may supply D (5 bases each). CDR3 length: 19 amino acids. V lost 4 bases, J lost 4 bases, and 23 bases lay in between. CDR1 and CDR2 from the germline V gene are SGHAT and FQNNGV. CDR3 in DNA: TGTGCCAGCAGCTCCGATTGGGCAGGCGGAAGGGACGGGGCCAACGTCCTGACTTTC. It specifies CASSSDWAGGRDGANVLTF.

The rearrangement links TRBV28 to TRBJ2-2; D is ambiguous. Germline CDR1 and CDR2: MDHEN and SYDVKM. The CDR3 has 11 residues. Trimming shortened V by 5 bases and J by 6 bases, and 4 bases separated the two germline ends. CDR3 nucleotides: TGTGCCAGCAGTCCTTCCGGGGAGCTGTTTTTT. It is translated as CASSPSGELFF.

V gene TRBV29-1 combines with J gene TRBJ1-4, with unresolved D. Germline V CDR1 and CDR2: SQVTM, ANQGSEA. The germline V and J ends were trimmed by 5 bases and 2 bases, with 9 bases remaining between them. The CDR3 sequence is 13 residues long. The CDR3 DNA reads TGCAGCGTTATATTTGGGACTAATGAAAAACTGTTTTTT. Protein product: CSVIFGTNEKLFF.

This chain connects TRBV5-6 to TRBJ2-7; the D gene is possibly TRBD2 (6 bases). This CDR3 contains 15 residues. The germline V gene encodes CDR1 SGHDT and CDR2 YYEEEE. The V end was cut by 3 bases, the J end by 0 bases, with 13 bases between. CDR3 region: CASSSRTGLSYEQYF. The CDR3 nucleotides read TGTGCCAGCAGCTCGCGGACGGGACTCTCCTACGAGCAGTACTTC.

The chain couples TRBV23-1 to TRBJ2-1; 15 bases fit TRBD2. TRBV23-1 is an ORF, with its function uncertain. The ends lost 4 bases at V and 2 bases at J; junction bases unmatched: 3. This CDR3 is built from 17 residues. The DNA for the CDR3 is TGCGCCAGCAGTCTGGGGACTAGCGGGAGGACCTACAATGAGCAGTTCTTC. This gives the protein CASSLGTSGRTYNEQFF.

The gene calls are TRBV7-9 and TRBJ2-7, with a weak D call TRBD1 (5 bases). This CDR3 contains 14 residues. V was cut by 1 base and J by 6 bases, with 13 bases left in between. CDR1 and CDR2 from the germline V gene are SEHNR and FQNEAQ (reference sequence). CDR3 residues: CASSLVGPAFEQYF. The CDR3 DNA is TGTGCCAGCAGCTTAGTGGGGCCCGCCTTCGAGCAGTACTTC.

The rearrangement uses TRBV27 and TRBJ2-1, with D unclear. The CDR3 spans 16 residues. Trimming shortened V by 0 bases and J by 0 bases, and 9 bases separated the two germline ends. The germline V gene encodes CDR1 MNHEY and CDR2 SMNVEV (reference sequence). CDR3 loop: CASSLSVGSSYNEQFF. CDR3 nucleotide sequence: TGTGCCAGCAGTTTATCGGTCGGCAGCTCCTACAATGAGCAGTTCTTC.

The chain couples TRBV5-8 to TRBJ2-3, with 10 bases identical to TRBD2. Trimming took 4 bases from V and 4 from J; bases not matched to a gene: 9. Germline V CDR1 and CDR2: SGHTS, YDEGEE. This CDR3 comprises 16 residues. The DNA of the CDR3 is TGTGCCAGCAGCCACCGAGCGGGAGGGCCCGCAGATACGCAGTATTTT. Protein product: CASSHRAGGPADTQYF.

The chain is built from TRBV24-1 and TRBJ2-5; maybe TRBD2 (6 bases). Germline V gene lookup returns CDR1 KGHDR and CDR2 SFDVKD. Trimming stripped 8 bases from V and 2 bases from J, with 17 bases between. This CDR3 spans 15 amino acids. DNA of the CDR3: TGTGCCACCACCTCCTCGATTGGGGGGCAAGAGACCCAGTACTTC. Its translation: CATTSSIGGQETQYF.

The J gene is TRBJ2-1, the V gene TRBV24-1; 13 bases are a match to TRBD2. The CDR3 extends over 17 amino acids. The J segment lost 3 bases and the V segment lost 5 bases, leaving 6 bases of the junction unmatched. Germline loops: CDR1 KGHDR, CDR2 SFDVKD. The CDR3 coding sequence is TGTGCCACCAGTGGCGTAGGACTAGCGGGAGACTACAATGAGCAGTTCTTC. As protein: CATSGVGLAGDYNEQFF.

The CDR3 reads CASKRQGANQPQHF. The DNA of the CDR3 is TGCGCCAGCAAACGGCAGGGGGCTAATCAGCCCCAGCATTTT. V and J are TRBV23-1 and TRBJ1-5; TRBD1 matches at 8 bases. TRBV23-1 is identified as an open reading frame with a role that is uncertain. Trimming at V came to 7 bases and at J to 4 bases, leaving 6 bases not matched to a gene. The CDR3 has 14 residues.

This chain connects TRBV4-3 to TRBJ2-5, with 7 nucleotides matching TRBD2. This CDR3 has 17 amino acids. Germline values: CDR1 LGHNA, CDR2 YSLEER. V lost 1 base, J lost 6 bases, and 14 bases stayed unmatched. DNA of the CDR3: TGCGCCAGCAGCCAAGGCCCGACGGGCGGGGGATGGAAGACCCAGTACTTC. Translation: CASSQGPTGGGWKTQYF.

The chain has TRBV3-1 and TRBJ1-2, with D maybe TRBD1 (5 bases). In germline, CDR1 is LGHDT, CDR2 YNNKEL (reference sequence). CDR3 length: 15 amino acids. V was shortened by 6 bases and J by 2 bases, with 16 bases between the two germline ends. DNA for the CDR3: TGTGCCAGCAGAGCATGGGACCGAGAGAACTATGGCTACACCTTC. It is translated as CASRAWDRENYGYTF.

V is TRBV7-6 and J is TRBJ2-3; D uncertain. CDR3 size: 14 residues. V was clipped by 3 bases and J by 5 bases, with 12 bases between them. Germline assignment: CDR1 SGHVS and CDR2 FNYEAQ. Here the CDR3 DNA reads TGTGCCAGCAGCTTTGGTCTTGGCATAGATACGCAGTATTTT. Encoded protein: CASSFGLGIDTQYF.

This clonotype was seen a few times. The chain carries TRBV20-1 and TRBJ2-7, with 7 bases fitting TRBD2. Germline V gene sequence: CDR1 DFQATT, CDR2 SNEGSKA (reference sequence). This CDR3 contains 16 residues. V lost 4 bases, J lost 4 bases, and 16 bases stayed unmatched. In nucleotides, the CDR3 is TGCAGTGCTACCCTTCTGTCCCCTAGCGGTTTTTACGAGCAGTACTTC. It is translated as CSATLLSPSGFYEQYF.

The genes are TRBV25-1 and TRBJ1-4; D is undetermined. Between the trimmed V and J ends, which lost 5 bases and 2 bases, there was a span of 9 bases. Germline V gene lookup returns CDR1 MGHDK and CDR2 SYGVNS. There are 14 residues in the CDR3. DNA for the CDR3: TGTGCCAGCAGTATTGGGGAGACTAATGAAAAACTGTTTTTT. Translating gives CASSIGETNEKLFF.

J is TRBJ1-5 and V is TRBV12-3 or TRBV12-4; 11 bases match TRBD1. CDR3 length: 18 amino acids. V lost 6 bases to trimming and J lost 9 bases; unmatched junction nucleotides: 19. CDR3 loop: CASRSTRPGTGGDGPQHF. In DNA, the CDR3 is TGTGCCAGCAGATCGACCAGACCCGGGACAGGGGGGGACGGGCCCCAGCATTTT.

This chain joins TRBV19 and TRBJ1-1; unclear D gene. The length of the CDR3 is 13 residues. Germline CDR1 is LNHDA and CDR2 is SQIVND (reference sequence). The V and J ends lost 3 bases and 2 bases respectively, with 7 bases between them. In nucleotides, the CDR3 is TGTGCCAGTAGTATGTGGGGTAACACTGAAGCTTTCTTT. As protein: CASSMWGNTEAFF.

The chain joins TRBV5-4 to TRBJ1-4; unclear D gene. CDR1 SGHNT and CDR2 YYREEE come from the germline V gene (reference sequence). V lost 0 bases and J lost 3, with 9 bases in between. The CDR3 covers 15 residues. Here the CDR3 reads CASSLAGRPNEKLFF. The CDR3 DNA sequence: TGTGCCAGCAGCTTGGCCGGACGTCCTAATGAAAAACTGTTTTTT. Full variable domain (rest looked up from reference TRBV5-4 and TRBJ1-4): ETGVTQSPTHLIKTRGQQVTLRCSSQSGHNTVSWYQQALGQGPQFIFQYYREEENGRGNFPPRFSGLQFPNYSSELNVNALELDDSALYLCASSLAGRPNEKLFFGSGTQLSVL.

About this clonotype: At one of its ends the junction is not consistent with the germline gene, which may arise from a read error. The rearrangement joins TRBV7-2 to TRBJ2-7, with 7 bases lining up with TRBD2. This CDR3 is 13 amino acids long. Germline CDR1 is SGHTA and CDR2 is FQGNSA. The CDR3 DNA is TGTGCCAGCAGCATAGCGGGCTCCTACGAGCAGTACTTC. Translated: CASSIAGSYEQYF.

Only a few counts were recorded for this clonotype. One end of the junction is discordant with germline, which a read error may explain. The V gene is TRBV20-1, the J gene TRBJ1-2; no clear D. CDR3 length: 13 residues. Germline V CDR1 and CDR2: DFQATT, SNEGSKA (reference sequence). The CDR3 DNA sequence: TGCAGCGCTAGTAGTGGCCAGGCCTATGGCTACACCTTC. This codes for CSASSGQAYGYTF.

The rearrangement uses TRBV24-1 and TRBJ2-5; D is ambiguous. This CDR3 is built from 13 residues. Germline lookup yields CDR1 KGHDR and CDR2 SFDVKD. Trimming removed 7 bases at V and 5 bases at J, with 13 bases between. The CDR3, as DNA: TGTGCCACCAGAGGTCCCGTCGAGGAGACCCAGTACTTC. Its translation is CATRGPVEETQYF.

CDR3 DNA: TGTGCCAGCAGTTACGATTGGAGGGGATACAATGAGCAGTTCTTC. As protein: CASSYDWRGYNEQFF. This chain connects TRBV7-9 to TRBJ2-1, with D possibly being TRBD2 (6 bases). V dropped 6 bases and J dropped 4 bases, with 16 bases sitting between them. Germline V lookup: CDR1 SEHNR, CDR2 FQNEAQ (reference sequence). The CDR3 has 15 amino acids.

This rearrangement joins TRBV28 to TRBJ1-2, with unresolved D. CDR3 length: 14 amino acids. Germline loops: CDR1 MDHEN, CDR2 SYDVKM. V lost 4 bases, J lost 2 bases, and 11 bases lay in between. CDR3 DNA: TGTGCCAGCAGTTCGACGACGGAAAACTATGGCTACACCTTC. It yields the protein CASSSTTENYGYTF.